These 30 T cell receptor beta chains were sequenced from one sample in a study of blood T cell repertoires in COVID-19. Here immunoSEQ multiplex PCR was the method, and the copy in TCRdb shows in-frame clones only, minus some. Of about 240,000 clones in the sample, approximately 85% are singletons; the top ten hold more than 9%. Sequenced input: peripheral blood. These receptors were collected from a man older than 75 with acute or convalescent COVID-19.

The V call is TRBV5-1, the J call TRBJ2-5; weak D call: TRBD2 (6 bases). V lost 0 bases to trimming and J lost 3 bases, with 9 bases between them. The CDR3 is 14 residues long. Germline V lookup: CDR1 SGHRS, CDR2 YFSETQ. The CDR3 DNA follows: TGCGCCAGCAGCTTGGCTCCGGGAGAAGAGACCCAGTACTTC. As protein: CASSLAPGEETQYF. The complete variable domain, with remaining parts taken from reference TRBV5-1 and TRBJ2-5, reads KAGVTQTPRYLIKTRGQQVTLSCSPISGHRSVSWYQQTPGQGLQFLFEYFSETQRNKGNFPGRFSGRQFSNSRSEMNVSTLELGDSALYLCASSLAPGEETQYFGPGTRLLVL.

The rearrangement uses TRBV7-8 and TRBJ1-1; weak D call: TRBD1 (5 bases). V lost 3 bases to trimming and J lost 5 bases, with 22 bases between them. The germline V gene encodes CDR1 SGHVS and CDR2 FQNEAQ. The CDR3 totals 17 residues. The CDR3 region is CASSLAGGGGFKTEAFF. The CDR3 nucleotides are TGTGCCAGCAGCTTGGCCGGGGGGGGAGGATTTAAGACTGAAGCTTTCTTT.

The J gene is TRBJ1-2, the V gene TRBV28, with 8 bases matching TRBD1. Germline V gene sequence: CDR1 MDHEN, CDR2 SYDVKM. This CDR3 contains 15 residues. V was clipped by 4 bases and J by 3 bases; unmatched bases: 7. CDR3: CASSSGGAVDYGYTF. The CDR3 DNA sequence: TGTGCCAGCAGTTCAGGGGGCGCCGTGGACTATGGCTACACCTTC.

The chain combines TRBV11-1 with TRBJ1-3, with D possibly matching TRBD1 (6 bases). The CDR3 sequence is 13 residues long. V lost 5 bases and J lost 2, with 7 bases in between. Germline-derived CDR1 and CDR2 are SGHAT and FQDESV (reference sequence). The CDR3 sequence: CASSRTAGNTIYF. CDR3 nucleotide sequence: TGTGCCAGCAGCCGGACAGCTGGAAACACCATATATTTT.

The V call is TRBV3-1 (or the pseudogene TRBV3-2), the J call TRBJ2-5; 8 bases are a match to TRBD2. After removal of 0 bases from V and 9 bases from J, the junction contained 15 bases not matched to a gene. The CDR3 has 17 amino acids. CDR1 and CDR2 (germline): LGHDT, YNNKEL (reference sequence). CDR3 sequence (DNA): TGTGCCAGCAGCCAAGATACCTTGGCCAGCGGGGGCCGGGCCCAGTACTTC. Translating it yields CASSQDTLASGGRAQYF.

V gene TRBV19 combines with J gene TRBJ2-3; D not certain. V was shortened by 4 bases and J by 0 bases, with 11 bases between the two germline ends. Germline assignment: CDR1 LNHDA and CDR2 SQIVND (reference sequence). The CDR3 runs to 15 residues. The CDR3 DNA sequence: TGTGCCAGTAGTAGTGGAGACTTTAGCACAGATACGCAGTATTTT. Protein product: CASSSGDFSTDTQYF. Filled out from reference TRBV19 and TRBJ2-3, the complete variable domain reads DGGITQSPKYLFRKEGQNVTLSCEQNLNHDAMYWYRQDPGQGLRLIYYSQIVNDFQKGDIAEGYSVSREKKESFPLTVTSAQKNPTAFYLCASSSGDFSTDTQYFGPGTRLTVL.

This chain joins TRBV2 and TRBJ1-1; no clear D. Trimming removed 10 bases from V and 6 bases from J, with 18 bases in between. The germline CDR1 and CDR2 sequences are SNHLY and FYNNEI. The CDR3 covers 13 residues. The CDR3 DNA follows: TGTGCCACCTCTTGGGAGGCGAGACCTGAAGCTTTCTTT. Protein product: CATSWEARPEAFF. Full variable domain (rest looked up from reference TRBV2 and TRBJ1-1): EPEVTQTPSHQVTQMGQEVILRCVPISNHLYFYWYRQILGQKVEFLVSFYNNEISEKSEIFDDQFSVERPDGSNFTLKIRSTKLEDSAMYFCATSWEARPEAFFGQGTRLTVV.

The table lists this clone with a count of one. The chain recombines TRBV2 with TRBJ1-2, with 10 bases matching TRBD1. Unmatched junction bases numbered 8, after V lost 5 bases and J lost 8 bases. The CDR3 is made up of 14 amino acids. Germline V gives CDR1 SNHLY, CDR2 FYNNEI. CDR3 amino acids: CASSPPGTGDGYTF. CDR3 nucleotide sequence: TGTGCCAGCAGTCCTCCCGGGACAGGGGACGGCTACACCTTC.

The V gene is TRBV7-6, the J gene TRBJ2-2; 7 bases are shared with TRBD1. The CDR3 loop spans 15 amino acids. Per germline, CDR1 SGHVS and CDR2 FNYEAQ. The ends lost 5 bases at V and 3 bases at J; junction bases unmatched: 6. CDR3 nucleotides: TGTGCCAGCAGCCCCCGGGACAGACACACCGGGGAGCTGTTTTTT. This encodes CASSPRDRHTGELFF.

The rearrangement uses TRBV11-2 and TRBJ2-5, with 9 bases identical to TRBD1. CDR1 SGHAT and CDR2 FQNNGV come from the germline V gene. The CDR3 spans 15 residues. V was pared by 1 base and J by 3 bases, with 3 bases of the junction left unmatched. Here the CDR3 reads CASSLGRTGEETQYF. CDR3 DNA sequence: TGTGCCAGCAGCTTAGGCCGGACAGGGGAAGAGACCCAGTACTTC.

Here the CDR3 DNA reads TGTGCCAGCAGCTCCAGCGGGACCACACAAGAGACCCAGTACTTC. Amino acids: CASSSSGTTQETQYF. This rearrangement joins TRBV7-3 to TRBJ2-5; 7 bases fit TRBD2. Germline lookup yields CDR1 SGHTA and CDR2 FQGTGA. The CDR3 length is 15 residues. J was trimmed by 2 bases and V by 4 bases; bases with no gene match: 7.

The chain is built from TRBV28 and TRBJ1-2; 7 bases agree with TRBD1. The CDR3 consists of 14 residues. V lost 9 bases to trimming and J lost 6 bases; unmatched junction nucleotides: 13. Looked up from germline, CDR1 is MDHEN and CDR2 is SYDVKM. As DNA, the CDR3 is TGTGCCAGTATCGAGACAGGGAAGGGGGATGGCTACACCTTC. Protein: CASIETGKGDGYTF.

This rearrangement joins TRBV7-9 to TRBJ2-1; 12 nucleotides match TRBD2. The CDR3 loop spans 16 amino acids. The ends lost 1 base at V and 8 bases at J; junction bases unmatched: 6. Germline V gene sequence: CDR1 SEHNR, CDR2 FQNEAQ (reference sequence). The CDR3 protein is CASSLVRLAGGDEQFF. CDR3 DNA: TGTGCCAGCAGCTTAGTCCGGCTAGCGGGAGGGGATGAGCAGTTCTTC.

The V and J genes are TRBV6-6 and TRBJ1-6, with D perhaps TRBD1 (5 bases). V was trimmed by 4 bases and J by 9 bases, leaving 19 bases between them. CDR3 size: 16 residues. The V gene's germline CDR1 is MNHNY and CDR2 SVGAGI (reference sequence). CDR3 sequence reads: CASSSREVGTISPLHF. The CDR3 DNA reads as TGTGCCAGCAGTTCCAGGGAAGTTGGCACCATTTCACCCCTCCACTTT.

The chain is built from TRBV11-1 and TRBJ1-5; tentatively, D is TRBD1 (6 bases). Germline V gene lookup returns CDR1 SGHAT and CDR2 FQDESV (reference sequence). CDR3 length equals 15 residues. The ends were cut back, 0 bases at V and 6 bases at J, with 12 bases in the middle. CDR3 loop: CASSLAVQGCQPQHF. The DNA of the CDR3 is TGTGCCAGCAGCTTAGCTGTACAGGGATGTCAGCCCCAGCATTTT.

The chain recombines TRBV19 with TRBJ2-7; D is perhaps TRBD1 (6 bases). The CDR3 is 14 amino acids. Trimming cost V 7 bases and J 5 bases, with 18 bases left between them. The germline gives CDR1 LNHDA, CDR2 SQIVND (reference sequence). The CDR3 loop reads CASTSNGQFDEQYF. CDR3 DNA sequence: TGTGCCAGTACCTCTAACGGACAGTTCGACGAGCAGTACTTC.

The CDR3: CASRTGTTPYEQYF. CDR3 nucleotide sequence: TGTGCCAGCAGAACCGGGACTACCCCCTACGAGCAGTACTTC. The chain carries TRBV7-8 and TRBJ2-7; 7 nucleotides match TRBD2. The CDR3 covers 14 residues. Trimming took 6 bases from V and 2 from J; bases not matched to a gene: 7. Germline V gene lookup returns CDR1 SGHVS and CDR2 FQNEAQ.

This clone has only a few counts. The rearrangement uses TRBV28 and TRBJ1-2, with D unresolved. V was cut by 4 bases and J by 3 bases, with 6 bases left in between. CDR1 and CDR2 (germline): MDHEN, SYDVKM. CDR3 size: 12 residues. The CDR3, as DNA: TGTGCCAGCAGTTCCGGGTACTATGGCTACACCTTC. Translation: CASSSGYYGYTF.

CDR3 amino acids: CASCPTGDEKLFF. CDR3 bases: TGTGCCAGCTGCCCTACAGGTGATGAAAAACTGTTTTTT. This chain uses TRBV25-1 with TRBJ1-4, with a possible D match to TRBD1 (5 bases). The CDR3 is 13 residues long. V gave up 8 bases and J gave up 6 bases, with 13 bases separating them. Germline CDR1 reads MGHDK; CDR2 reads SYGVNS.

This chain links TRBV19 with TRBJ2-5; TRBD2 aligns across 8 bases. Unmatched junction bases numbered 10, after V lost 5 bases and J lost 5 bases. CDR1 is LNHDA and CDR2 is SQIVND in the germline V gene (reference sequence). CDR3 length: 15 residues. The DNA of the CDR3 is TGTGCCAGTAGTTCATTGGGAGCGGGAGAGGAGACCCAGTACTTC. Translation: CASSSLGAGEETQYF.

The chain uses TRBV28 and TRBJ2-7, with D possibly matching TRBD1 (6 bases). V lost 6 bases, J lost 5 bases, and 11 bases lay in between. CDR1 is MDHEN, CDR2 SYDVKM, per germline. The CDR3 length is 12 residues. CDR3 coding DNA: TGTGCCAGCAGACAGGGTAACCACGAGCAGTACTTC. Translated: CASRQGNHEQYF.

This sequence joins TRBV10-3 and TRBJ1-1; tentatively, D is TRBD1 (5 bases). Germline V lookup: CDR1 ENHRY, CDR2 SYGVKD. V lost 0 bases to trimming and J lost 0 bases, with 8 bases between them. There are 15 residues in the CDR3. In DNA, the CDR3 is TGTGCCATCAGTGAGTCAAGGGGATTGAACACTGAAGCTTTCTTT. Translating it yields CAISESRGLNTEAFF.

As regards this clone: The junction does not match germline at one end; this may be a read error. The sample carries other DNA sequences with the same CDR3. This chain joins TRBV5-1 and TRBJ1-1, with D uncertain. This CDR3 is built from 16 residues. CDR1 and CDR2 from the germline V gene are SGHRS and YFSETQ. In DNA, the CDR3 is TGCGCCAGCAGCACCGGGATCCCTTCGTTGAACACTGAAGCCTTCTTT. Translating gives CASSTGIPSLNTEAFF.

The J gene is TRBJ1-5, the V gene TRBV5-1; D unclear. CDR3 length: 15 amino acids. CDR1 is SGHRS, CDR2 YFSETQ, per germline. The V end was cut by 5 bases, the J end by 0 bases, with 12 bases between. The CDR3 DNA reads TGCGCCAGCAGGCTAGACGGCTATAGCAATCAGCCCCAGCATTTT. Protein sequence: CASRLDGYSNQPQHF.

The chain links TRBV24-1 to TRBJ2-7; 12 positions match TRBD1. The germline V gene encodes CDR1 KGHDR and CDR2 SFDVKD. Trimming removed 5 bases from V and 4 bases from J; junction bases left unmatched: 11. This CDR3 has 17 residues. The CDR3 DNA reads TGTGCCACCAGTGGCGCGACCGGGACAGGGGGCGCATACGAGCAGTACTTC. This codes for CATSGATGTGGAYEQYF.

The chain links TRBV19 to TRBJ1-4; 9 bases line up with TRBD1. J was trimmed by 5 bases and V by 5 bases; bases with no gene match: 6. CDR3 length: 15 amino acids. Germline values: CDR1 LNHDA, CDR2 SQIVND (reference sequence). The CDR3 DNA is TGTGCCAGTAGTGCACGACAGGGGGGAAATGAAAAACTGTTTTTT. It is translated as CASSARQGGNEKLFF.

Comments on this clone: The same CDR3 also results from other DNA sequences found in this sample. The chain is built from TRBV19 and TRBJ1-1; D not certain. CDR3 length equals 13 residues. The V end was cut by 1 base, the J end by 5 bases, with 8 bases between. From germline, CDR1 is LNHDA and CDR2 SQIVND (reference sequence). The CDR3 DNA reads TGTGCCAGTAGTATAGGGAGGAGGACTGAAGCTTTCTTT. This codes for CASSIGRRTEAFF.

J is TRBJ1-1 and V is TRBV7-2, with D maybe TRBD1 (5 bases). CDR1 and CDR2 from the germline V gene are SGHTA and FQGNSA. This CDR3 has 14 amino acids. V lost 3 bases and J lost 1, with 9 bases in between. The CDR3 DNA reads TGTGCCAGCAGCTTCCCCGGACAGAACACTGAAGCTTTCTTT. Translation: CASSFPGQNTEAFF.

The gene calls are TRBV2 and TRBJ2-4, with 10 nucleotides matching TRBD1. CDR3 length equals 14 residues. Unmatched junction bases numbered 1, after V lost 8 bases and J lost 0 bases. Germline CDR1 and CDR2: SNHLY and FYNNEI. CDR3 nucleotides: TGTGCCAGCGGGACAGGGGTAGCCAAAAACATTCAGTACTTC. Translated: CASGTGVAKNIQYF. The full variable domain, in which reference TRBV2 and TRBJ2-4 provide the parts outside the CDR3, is EPEVTQTPSHQVTQMGQEVILRCVPISNHLYFYWYRQILGQKVEFLVSFYNNEISEKSEIFDDQFSVERPDGSNFTLKIRSTKLEDSAMYFCASGTGVAKNIQYFGAGTRLSVL.

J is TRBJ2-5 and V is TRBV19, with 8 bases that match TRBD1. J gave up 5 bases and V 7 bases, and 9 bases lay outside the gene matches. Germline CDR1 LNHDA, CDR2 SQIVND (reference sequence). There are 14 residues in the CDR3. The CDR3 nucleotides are TGTGCCAGTACCGCCAGACAGGGGCTGGAGACCCAGTACTTC. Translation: CASTARQGLETQYF.